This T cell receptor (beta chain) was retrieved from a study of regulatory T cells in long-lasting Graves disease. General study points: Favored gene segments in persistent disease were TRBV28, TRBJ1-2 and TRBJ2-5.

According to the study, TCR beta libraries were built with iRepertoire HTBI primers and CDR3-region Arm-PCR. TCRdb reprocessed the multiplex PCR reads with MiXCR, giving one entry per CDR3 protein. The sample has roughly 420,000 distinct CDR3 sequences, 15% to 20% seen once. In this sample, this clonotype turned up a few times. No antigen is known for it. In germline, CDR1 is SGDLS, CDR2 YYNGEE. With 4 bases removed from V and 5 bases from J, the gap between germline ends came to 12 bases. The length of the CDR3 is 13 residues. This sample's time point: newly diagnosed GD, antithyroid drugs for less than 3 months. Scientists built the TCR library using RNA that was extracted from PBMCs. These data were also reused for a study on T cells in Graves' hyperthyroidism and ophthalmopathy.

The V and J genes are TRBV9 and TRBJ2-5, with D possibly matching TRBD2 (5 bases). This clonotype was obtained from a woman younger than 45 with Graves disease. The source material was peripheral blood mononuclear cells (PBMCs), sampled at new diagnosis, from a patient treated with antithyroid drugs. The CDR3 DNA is TGTGCCAGCAGCCAAGGACTGGGGGAGACCCAGTACTTC. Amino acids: CASSQGLGETQYF. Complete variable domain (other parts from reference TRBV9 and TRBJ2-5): DSGVTQTPKHLITATGQRVTLRCSPRSGDLSVYWYQQSLDQGLQFLIQYYNGEERAKGNILERFSAQQFPDLHSELNLSSLELGDSALYFCASSQGLGETQYFGPGTRLLVL.